This is a list of T cell receptor beta chains from one sample in a study of T cells after yellow fever vaccination. TCRdb recomputed calls from the 5' RACE reads with MiXCR, one row per CDR3 protein. The sample lists some 350,000 distinct CDR3 sequences, about 6.2% seen once, with over 12% in the top ten. The specimen comprised PBMCs, sampled 5 days after the yellow fever booster vaccination. The receptors originated from a man younger than 40 who received the YFV17D yellow fever vaccine. The CDR3 runs from the conserved cysteine through the conserved F or W. The order of the fields is V gene, clone size, D gene, J gene, CDR3 DNA, CDR3 protein. The D gene is left open where the match is weak. Not every row has a clone size; where given, it reads once, few, many or a size class.

>TRBV18|many|TRBD1|TRBJ1-1
TGTGCCAGCTCACCACAGGGGGCGAACACTGAAGCTTTCTTT
CASSPQGANTEAFF
>TRBV6-5|many|-|TRBJ2-2
TGTGCCAGCAGTTGGGGCACGAACACCGGGGAGCTGTTTTTT
CASSWGTNTGELFF
>TRBV6-1|few|-|TRBJ2-3
TGTGCCATCACGGACGAATCCACGGATACGCAGTATTTT
CAITDESTDTQYF
>TRBV30|few|-|TRBJ1-1
TGTGCCTGGAGCCGAGGGGGAGGGTTGACTGAAGCTTTCTTT
CAWSRGGGLTEAFF
>TRBV28|many|-|TRBJ2-3
TGTGCCAGCAGGGGGGGCTCAGATACGCAGTATTTT
CASRGGSDTQYF
>TRBV6-1|-|-|TRBJ2-7
TGTGCCAGCGAAAGAAAGGGTACCCACGAGCAGTACTTC
CASERKGTHEQYF
>TRBV5-6|many|-|TRBJ2-1
TGTGCCAGCAGCATGGGTTATCCGGGGGATGAGCAGTTCTTC
CASSMGYPGDEQFF
>TRBV4-3|-|-|TRBJ2-3
TGCGCCAGCAGCCACGCGGACAGACCCACAGATACGCAGTATTTT
CASSHADRPTDTQYF
>TRBV28|-|-|TRBJ1-3
TGTGCCAGCAGTCAAAATAGACAGACCTCTGGAAACACCATATATTTT
CASSQNRQTSGNTIYF
>TRBV18|many|TRBD1|TRBJ2-1
TGTGCCAGCTCACCTCCGGGACAGGGGTACAATGAGCAGTTCTTC
CASSPPGQGYNEQFF
>TRBV28|-|TRBD2|TRBJ2-5
TGTGCCAGCAGTTTTACGCGGGGGTGGGAAGAGACCCAGTACTTC
CASSFTRGWEETQYF
>TRBV4-3|few|TRBD2|TRBJ2-7
TGCGCCAGCAGCCTCCAGAGGGGACTAGCGGGAGATCAGTACTTC
CASSLQRGLAGDQYF
>TRBV20-1|-|TRBD1|TRBJ1-5
TGCAGTGCTAGGGTGGACAGGGGTTATCAGCCCCAGCATTTT
CSARVDRGYQPQHF
>TRBV20-1|-|-|TRBJ1-2
TGCAGTGCTAGAGAGAGGGGATCTGGCTCTAACTATGGCTACACCTTC
CSARERGSGSNYGYTF
>TRBV9|few|-|TRBJ1-1
TGTGCCAGCAGCGTAGGGGCGTCTGCGACTGAAGCTTTCTTT
CASSVGASATEAFF
>TRBV25-1|many|-|TRBJ2-5
TGTGCCAGCAGTGAATCCGCCCTCGGGAGCAAGGAGACCCAGTACTTC
CASSESALGSKETQYF
>TRBV18|-|-|TRBJ2-3
TGTGCCAGCTCACCCCTATTCCCAGGGGAGGAAGACACAGATACGCAGTATTTT
CASSPLFPGEEDTDTQYF
>TRBV6-5|-|-|TRBJ2-7
-
CASSFGAGLHEGEQYF
>TRBV7-2|-|-|TRBJ2-5
TGTGCCAGCAGCGACATGAAGACCCAGTACTTC
CASSDMKTQYF
>TRBV12-3/TRBV12-4|many|-|TRBJ1-2
TGTGCCAGCAGTTTATGGGGGGAAAGGAGTGGCTACACCTTC
CASSLWGERSGYTF
>TRBV3-1|many|-|TRBJ2-3
TGTGCCAGCAGCCAACAGGCAACAGATACGCAGTATTTT
CASSQQATDTQYF
>TRBV3-1|few|-|TRBJ2-2
TGTGCCAGCAGCCTCATGGCCACCGGGGAGCTGTTTTTT
CASSLMATGELFF
>TRBV7-2|few|TRBD2|TRBJ2-1
TGTGCCAGCAGCTCCTCCGGGACTAGGTTCAATGAGCAGTTCTTC
CASSSSGTRFNEQFF
>TRBV5-1|-|-|TRBJ1-1
TGCGCCAGCAGCTCATTGGACAGAACGAACACTGAAGCTTTCTTT
CASSSLDRTNTEAFF
>TRBV7-2|many|TRBD1|TRBJ1-1
TGTGCCAGCAGTGACAGGGTTTCTTACACTGAAGCTTTCTTT
CASSDRVSYTEAFF
>TRBV19|many|-|TRBJ1-5
TGTGCCAGTAGTGTAGGGTATAGCAATCAGCCCCAGCATTTT
CASSVGYSNQPQHF
>TRBV6-2/TRBV6-3|many|-|TRBJ2-2
TGTGCCAGCAGTCGCCCTACCCCAGGGAGGAGCACCACCGGGGAGCTGTTTTTT
CASSRPTPGRSTTGELFF
>TRBV20-1|many|-|TRBJ1-3
TGCAGTGCTGGTCGTTCGGTACTAGTTCCTGGAAACACCATATATTTT
CSAGRSVLVPGNTIYF
>TRBV7-9|many|-|TRBJ2-2
TGTGCCAGCAAGCGCGGCGGGAACACCGGGGAGCTGTTTTTT
CASKRGGNTGELFF
>TRBV7-9|many|TRBD1|TRBJ2-1
TGTGCCAGCAGCCGGACCTCCCAATCAGGGGGCTACGGAAAGCAGTTCTTC
CASSRTSQSGGYGKQFF
>TRBV5-1|many|TRBD1|TRBJ2-1
TGCGCCAGCAGCTTAGAACCGGTGGGACAGGGCCACAATGAGCAGTTCTTC
CASSLEPVGQGHNEQFF
>TRBV18|few|TRBD1|TRBJ2-5
TGTGCCAGCTCAAGGGGACAGGGAGATCGTTACGAGACCCAGTACTTC
CASSRGQGDRYETQYF
>TRBV7-9|few|TRBD1|TRBJ2-1
TGTGCCAGCAGCCTAAGCGGGACAGGGAACTACAATGAGCAGTTCTTC
CASSLSGTGNYNEQFF